The rows below give T cell receptor beta chains drawn from one sample of a study of T cell changes during pregnancy in multiple sclerosis. Libraries were prepared by immunoSEQ multiplex PCR; TCRdb keeps only in-frame clonotypes and omits some of them. The sample lists 60,000 or so clones, around nine tenths occurring once. The sequenced sample was peripheral blood from another person, used as feeder cells. The receptors come from a human donor whose cells served as feeder cells for cultures in a pregnancy study. Each CDR3 is given with its conserved first and last residue. The D gene is left open where the match is weak. For some rows the clone size is stated as once, few or many, or as a class when expanded; others skip it.

d_call: .; j_call: TRBJ1-2; v_call: TRBV19; clone_size: .; cdr3_length: 12; cdr3_aa: CASSIGEYGYTF; cdr3_nt: TGTGCCAGTAGTATTGGAGAGTATGGCTACACCTTC
d_call: .; j_call: TRBJ2-7; v_call: TRBV29-1; clone_size: .; cdr3_length: 15; cdr3_aa: CSVGGSWGPRYEQYF; cdr3_nt: TGCAGCGTTGGGGGGAGCTGGGGGCCCCGCTACGAGCAGTACTTC
d_call: .; j_call: TRBJ2-7; v_call: TRBV18; clone_size: .; cdr3_length: 12; cdr3_aa: CASSPKENEQYF; cdr3_nt: TGTGCCAGCTCACCAAAGGAAAACGAGCAGTACTTC
d_call: TRBD2; j_call: TRBJ2-1; v_call: TRBV4-3; clone_size: .; cdr3_length: 15; cdr3_aa: CASGPRAGEYNEQFF; cdr3_nt: TGCGCCAGCGGCCCTAGGGCGGGGGAATACAATGAGCAGTTCTTC
d_call: .; j_call: TRBJ2-4; v_call: TRBV29-1; clone_size: .; cdr3_length: 14; cdr3_aa: CSVGSPGRYVIQYF; cdr3_nt: TGCAGCGTTGGGTCCCCAGGGCGATATGTCATTCAGTACTTC
d_call: .; j_call: TRBJ1-2; v_call: TRBV10-3; clone_size: .; cdr3_length: 13; cdr3_aa: CAISEEDNYGYTF; cdr3_nt: TGTGCCATCAGTGAGGAAGATAACTATGGCTACACCTTC
d_call: .; j_call: TRBJ1-6; v_call: TRBV19; clone_size: few; cdr3_length: 14; cdr3_aa: CASSIPDEVSPLHF; cdr3_nt: TGTGCCAGTAGTATACCGGACGAAGTTTCACCCCTCCACTTT
d_call: .; j_call: TRBJ1-1; v_call: TRBV9; clone_size: .; cdr3_length: 17; cdr3_aa: CASSVEGGAGLNTEAFF; cdr3_nt: TGTGCCAGCAGCGTAGAAGGAGGGGCAGGGTTGAACACTGAAGCTTTCTTT
d_call: TRBD1; j_call: TRBJ1-2; v_call: TRBV6-5; clone_size: .; cdr3_length: 16; cdr3_aa: CASSYSRDREDYGYTF; cdr3_nt: TGTGCCAGCAGTTACTCCCGGGACAGGGAGGATTATGGCTACACCTTC
d_call: .; j_call: TRBJ1-5; v_call: TRBV30; clone_size: .; cdr3_length: 15; cdr3_aa: CAWSVPRAGNQPQHF; cdr3_nt: TGTGCCTGGAGTGTACCCAGGGCGGGCAATCAGCCCCAGCATTTT
d_call: TRBD2; j_call: TRBJ2-1; v_call: TRBV11-2; clone_size: .; cdr3_length: 14; cdr3_aa: CATKSSGGAGEQFF; cdr3_nt: TGTGCCACCAAGAGTAGCGGGGGGGCGGGTGAGCAGTTCTTC
d_call: TRBD1; j_call: TRBJ1-2; v_call: TRBV6-1; clone_size: few; cdr3_length: 12; cdr3_aa: CAGGQGWSGYTF; cdr3_nt: TGTGCCGGAGGACAGGGTTGGAGTGGCTACACCTTC
d_call: .; j_call: TRBJ1-2; v_call: TRBV30; clone_size: .; cdr3_length: 18; cdr3_aa: CAWIPGLTLAPANYGYTF; cdr3_nt: TGTGCCTGGATACCAGGGTTGACTTTAGCTCCAGCTAACTATGGCTACACCTTC
d_call: .; j_call: TRBJ2-5; v_call: TRBV11-2; clone_size: .; cdr3_length: 14; cdr3_aa: CASSLGAVKETQYF; cdr3_nt: TGTGCCAGCAGCTTAGGAGCGGTAAAAGAGACCCAGTACTTC
d_call: TRBD1; j_call: TRBJ2-7; v_call: TRBV19; clone_size: .; cdr3_length: 16; cdr3_aa: CASSNARQGGIYEQYF; cdr3_nt: TGTGCCAGTAGTAACGCCCGACAGGGGGGAATCTACGAGCAGTACTTC
d_call: .; j_call: TRBJ2-1; v_call: TRBV5-1; clone_size: once; cdr3_length: 15; cdr3_aa: CASSLVAGTLNEQFF; cdr3_nt: TGCGCCAGCAGCTTGGTCGCAGGGACGTTGAATGAGCAGTTCTTC
d_call: .; j_call: TRBJ1-2; v_call: TRBV18; clone_size: .; cdr3_length: 16; cdr3_aa: CASSPDSIATFYGYTF; cdr3_nt: TGTGCCAGCTCACCCGATTCGATAGCAACATTTTATGGCTACACCTTC
d_call: .; j_call: TRBJ2-7; v_call: TRBV7-6; clone_size: once; cdr3_length: 14; cdr3_aa: CASSRLTRSHEQYF; cdr3_nt: TGTGCCAGCAGCCGCCTTACACGGTCTCACGAGCAGTACTTC
d_call: .; j_call: TRBJ1-5; v_call: TRBV19; clone_size: .; cdr3_length: 15; cdr3_aa: CASSIQPDSNQPQHF; cdr3_nt: TGTGCCAGTAGTATACAGCCTGATAGCAATCAGCCCCAGCATTTT
d_call: .; j_call: TRBJ2-1; v_call: TRBV19; clone_size: .; cdr3_length: 14; cdr3_aa: CASSINLSGNEQFF; cdr3_nt: TGTGCCAGTAGTATCAACCTTTCGGGTAATGAGCAGTTCTTC
d_call: .; j_call: TRBJ2-2; v_call: TRBV5-1; clone_size: few; cdr3_length: 15; cdr3_aa: CASSIDSRNTGELFF; cdr3_nt: TGCGCCAGCAGCATCGACAGCAGGAACACCGGGGAGCTGTTTTTT
d_call: .; j_call: TRBJ2-1; v_call: TRBV14; clone_size: .; cdr3_length: 10; cdr3_aa: CASGRGEQFF; cdr3_nt: TGTGCCAGCGGTCGGGGGGAGCAGTTCTTC